This T cell receptor beta chain was identified during a study of monozygotic twins with inflammatory bowel disease. Eight distinct reactions (per sample) were used to make the cDNA. Using the 5' RACE reads, TCRdb records one entry per CDR3 protein without DNA. This sample's table reports around 400,000 distinct CDR3 sequences. The TCR sequence derives from a human donor with ulcerative colitis or Crohn's disease, or a healthy co-twin of an affected twin (not recorded which). Sequencing used blood.

The CDR3 spells CASAKGSTGELFF. J is TRBJ2-2 and V is TRBV6-6; TCRdb outputs TRBD1, but without DNA this stays unchecked. The CDR3 spans 13 residues. Germline V gene lookup returns CDR1 MNHNY and CDR2 SVGAGI (reference sequence).